This T cell receptor beta chain was sequenced in a study of cytomegalovirus exposure and HLA in healthy donors. Study-level points and caveats: Most TCRs appeared rarely, but some public TCRs recurred in many donors.

The method was immunoSEQ multiplex PCR; TCRdb's version includes in-frame clones alone and lacks a portion of them. The table lists a few hundred thousand clones, around 87% of them singletons. On this clone itself: What it binds is not known.

The CDR3 runs 15 residues. Germline V CDR1 and CDR2: LGHNA, YSLEER. Unmatched junction bases numbered 5, after V lost 4 bases and J lost 7 bases. An approximately 130-subject validation cohort, separate from the approximately 670-subject first cohort, supplied the donors. The sequenced material came from PBMCs. This clonotype originated in a woman aged 18-35 years in good health and CMV-seronegative. This chain uses TRBV4-3 with TRBJ2-1; 12 bases match TRBD1. The CDR3 loop reads CASSPGQGAKNEQFF. For the CDR3, the DNA is TGCGCCAGCAGCCCGGGACAGGGGGCGAAAAATGAGCAGTTCTTC.